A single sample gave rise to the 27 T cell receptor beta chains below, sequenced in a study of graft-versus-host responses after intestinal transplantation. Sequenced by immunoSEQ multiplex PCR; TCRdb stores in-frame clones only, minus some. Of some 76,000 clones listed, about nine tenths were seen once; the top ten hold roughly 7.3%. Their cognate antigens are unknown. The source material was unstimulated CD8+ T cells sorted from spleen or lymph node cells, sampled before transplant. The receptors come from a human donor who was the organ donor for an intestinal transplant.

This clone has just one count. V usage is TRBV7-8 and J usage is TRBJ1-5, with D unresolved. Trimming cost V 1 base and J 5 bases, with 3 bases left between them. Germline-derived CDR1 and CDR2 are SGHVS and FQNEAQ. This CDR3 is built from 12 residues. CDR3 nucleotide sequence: TGTGCCAGCAGCTTAGAGGATCAGCCCCAGCATTTT. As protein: CASSLEDQPQHF.

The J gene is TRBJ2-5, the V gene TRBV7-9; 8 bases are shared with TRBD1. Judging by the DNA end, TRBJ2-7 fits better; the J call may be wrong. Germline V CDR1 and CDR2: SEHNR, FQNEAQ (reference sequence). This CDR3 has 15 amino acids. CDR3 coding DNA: TGTGCCAGCAGCTTTGGACAGGGCCTTTGGTACGAGCAGTACTTC. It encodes CASSFGQGLWYEQYF.

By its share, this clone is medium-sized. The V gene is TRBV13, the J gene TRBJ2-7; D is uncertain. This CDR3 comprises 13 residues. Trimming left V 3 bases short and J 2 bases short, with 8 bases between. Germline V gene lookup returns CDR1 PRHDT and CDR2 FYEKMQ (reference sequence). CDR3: CASSLGSAYEQYF. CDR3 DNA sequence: TGTGCCAGCAGCTTGGGTAGTGCCTACGAGCAGTACTTC.

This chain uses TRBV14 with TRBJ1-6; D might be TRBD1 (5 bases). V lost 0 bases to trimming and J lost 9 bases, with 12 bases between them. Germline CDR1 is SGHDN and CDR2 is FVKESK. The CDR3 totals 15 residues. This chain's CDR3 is CASSQEGSRVSPLHF. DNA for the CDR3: TGTGCCAGCAGCCAAGAGGGGAGCAGGGTTTCACCCCTCCACTTT.

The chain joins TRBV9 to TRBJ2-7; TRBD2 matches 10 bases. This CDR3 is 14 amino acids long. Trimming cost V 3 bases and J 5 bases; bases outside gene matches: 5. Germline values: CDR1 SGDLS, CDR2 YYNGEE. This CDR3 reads CASSASGGVNEQYF. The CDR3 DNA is TGTGCCAGCAGCGCTAGCGGGGGAGTCAACGAGCAGTACTTC.

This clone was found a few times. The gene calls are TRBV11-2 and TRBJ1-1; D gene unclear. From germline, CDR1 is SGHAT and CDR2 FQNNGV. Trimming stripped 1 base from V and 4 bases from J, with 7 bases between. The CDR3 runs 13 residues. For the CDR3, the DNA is TGTGCCAGCAGCTTAGTCAGCACCACTGAAGCTTTCTTT. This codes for CASSLVSTTEAFF. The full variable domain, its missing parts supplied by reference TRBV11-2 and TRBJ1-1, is EAGVAQSPRYKIIEKRQSVAFWCNPISGHATLYWYQQILGQGPKLLIQFQNNGVVDDSQLPKDRFSAERLKGVDSTLKIQPAKLEDSAVYLCASSLVSTTEAFFGQGTRLTVV.

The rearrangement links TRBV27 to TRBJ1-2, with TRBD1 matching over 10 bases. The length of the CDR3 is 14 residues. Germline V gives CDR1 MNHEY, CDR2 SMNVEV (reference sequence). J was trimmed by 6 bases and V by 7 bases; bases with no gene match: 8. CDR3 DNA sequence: TGTGCCAGCACCCGGGGGACAGGGGTAGATGGCTACACCTTC. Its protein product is CASTRGTGVDGYTF.

The CDR3 region is CASSSRMNTEAFF. CDR3 DNA: TGTGCCAGCAGTTCCAGGATGAACACTGAAGCTTTCTTT. The genes are TRBV7-9 and TRBJ1-1, with D uncertain. Germline assignment: CDR1 SEHNR and CDR2 FQNEAQ (reference sequence). This CDR3 is 13 amino acids long. V was trimmed by 6 bases and J by 0 bases, leaving 8 bases between them.

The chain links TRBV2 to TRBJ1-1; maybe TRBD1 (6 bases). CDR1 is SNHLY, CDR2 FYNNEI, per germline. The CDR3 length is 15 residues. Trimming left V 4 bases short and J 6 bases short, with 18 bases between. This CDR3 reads CASSVYLTGSPEAFF. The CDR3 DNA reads TGTGCCAGCAGTGTTTATCTAACAGGGTCCCCTGAAGCTTTCTTT.

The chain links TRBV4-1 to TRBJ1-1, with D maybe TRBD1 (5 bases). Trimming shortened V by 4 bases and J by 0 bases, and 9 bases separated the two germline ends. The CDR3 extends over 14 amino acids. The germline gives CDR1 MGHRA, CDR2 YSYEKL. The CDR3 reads CASSPGPMNTEAFF. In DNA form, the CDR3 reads TGCGCCAGCAGCCCGGGACCCATGAACACTGAAGCTTTCTTT.

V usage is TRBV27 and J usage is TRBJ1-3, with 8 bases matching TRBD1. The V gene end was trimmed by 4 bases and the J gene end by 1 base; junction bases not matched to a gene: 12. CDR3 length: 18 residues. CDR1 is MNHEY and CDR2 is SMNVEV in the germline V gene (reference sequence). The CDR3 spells CASSSTGVPHSSGNTIYF. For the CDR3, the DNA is TGTGCCAGCAGTTCGACAGGGGTTCCTCACTCATCTGGAAACACCATATATTTT.

CDR3 DNA sequence: TGTGCCAGCAGCTTAGAGATGTACTATGGCTACACCTTC. Translated: CASSLEMYYGYTF. The V call is TRBV7-9, the J call TRBJ1-2; D is unresolved. The CDR3 sequence is 13 residues long. V was pared by 1 base and J by 3 bases, with 6 bases between. Germline V CDR1 and CDR2: SEHNR, FQNEAQ (reference sequence).

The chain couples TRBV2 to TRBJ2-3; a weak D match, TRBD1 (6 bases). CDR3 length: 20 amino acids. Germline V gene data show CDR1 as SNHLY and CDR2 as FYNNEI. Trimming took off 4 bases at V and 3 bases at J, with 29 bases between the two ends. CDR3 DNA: TGTGCCAGCAGTGTGGACCCGACAGGAGATCTCAATGGTGATACAGATACGCAGTATTTT. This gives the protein CASSVDPTGDLNGDTDTQYF.

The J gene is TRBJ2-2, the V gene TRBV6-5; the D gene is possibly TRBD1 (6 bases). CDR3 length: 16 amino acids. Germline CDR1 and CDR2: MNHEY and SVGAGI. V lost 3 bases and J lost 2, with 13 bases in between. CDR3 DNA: TGTGCCAGCAGTTATGGAGGACAGTTAAACACCGGGGAGCTGTTTTTT. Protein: CASSYGGQLNTGELFF.

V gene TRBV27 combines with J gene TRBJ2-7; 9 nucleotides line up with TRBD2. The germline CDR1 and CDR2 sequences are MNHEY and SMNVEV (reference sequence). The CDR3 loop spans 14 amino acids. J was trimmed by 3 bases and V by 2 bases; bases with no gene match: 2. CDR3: CASSLAGGVYEQYF. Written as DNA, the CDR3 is TGTGCCAGCAGTTTAGCGGGGGGGGTCTACGAGCAGTACTTC.

In DNA, the CDR3 is TGCGCCAGCAGCCAAATAGTAGGGGGGGGACGGGATGAGCAGTTCTTC. Its protein product is CASSQIVGGGRDEQFF. The chain is built from TRBV4-1 and TRBJ2-1; possible D gene TRBD2, 7 bases. This CDR3 has 16 amino acids. Per the germline V gene, CDR1 is MGHRA and CDR2 is YSYEKL. The V and J ends lost 2 bases and 8 bases respectively, with 19 bases between them.

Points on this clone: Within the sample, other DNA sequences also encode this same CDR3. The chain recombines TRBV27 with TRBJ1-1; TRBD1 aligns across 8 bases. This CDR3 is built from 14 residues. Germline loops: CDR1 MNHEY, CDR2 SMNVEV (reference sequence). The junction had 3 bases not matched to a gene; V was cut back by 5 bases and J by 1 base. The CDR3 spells CASSLGQGNTEAFF. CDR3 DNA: TGTGCCAGCAGTCTTGGACAGGGGAACACTGAAGCTTTCTTT.

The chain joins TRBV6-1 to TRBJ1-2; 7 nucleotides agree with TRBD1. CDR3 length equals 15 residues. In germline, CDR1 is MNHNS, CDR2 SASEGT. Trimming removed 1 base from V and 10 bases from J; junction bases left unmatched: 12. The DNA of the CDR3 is TGTGCCAGCAGTGAAGAAGAGGGGGCGGAGATAATCTACACCTTC. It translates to CASSEEEGAEIIYTF.

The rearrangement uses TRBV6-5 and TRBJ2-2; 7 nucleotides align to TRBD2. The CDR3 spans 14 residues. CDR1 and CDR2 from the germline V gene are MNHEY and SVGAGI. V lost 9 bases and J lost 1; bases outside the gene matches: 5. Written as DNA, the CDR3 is TGTGCCAGTGCGGGGGAGCAGAACACCGGGGAGCTGTTTTTT. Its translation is CASAGEQNTGELFF.

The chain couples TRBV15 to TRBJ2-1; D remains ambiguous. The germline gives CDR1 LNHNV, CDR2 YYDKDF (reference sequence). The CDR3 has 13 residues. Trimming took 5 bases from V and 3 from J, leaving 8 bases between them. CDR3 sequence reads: CATSGGYYNEQFF. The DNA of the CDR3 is TGTGCCACCAGCGGTGGGTACTACAATGAGCAGTTCTTC. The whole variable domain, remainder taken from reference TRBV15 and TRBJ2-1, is DAMVIQNPRYQVTQFGKPVTLSCSQTLNHNVMYWYQQKSSQAPKLLFHYYDKDFNNEADTPDNFQSRRPNTSFCFLDIRSPGLGDTAMYLCATSGGYYNEQFFGPGTRLTVL.

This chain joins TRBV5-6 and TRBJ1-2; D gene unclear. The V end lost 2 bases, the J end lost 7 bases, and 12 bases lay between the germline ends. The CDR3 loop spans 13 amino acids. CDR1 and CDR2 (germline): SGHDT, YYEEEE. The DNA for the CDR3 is TGTGCCAGCAGCTTTCTTGAGGGAAGTGGCTACACCTTC. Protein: CASSFLEGSGYTF.

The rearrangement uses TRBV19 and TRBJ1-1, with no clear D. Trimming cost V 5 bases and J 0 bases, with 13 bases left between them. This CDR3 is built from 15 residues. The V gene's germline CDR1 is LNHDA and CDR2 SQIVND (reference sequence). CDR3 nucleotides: TGTGCCAGTAGTGTTCAACCGAGCATGAACACTGAAGCTTTCTTT. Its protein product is CASSVQPSMNTEAFF. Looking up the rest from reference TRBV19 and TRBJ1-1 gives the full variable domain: DGGITQSPKYLFRKEGQNVTLSCEQNLNHDAMYWYRQDPGQGLRLIYYSQIVNDFQKGDIAEGYSVSREKKESFPLTVTSAQKNPTAFYLCASSVQPSMNTEAFFGQGTRLTVV.

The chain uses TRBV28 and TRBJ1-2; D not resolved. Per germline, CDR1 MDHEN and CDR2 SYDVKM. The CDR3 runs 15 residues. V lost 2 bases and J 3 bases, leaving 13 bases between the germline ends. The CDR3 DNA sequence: TGTGCCAGCAGTTTAAGTCTTGGCCTGGACTATGGCTACACCTTC. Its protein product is CASSLSLGLDYGYTF.

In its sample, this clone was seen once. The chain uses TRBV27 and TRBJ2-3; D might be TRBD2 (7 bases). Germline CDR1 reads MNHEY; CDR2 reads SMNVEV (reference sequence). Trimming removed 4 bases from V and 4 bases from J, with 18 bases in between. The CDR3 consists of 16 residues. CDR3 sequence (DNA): TGTGCCAGCAGTTCTGTTTGGGGGGGCGTACCAGATACGCAGTATTTT. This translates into CASSSVWGGVPDTQYF.

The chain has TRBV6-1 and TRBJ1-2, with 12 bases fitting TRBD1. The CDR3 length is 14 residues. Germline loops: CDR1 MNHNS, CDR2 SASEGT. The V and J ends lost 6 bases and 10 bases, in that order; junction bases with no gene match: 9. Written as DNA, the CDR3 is TGTGCCAGCAGGGGACAGGGGGCCCCTCTCGCCTACACCTTC. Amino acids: CASRGQGAPLAYTF.

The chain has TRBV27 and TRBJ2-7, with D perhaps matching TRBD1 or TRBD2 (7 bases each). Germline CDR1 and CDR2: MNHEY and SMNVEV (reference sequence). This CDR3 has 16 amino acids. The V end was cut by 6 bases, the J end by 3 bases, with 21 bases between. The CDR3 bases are TGTGCCAGCAGCTCGACGGGGGGACAGTTCAGCTACGAGCAGTACTTC. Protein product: CASSSTGGQFSYEQYF.

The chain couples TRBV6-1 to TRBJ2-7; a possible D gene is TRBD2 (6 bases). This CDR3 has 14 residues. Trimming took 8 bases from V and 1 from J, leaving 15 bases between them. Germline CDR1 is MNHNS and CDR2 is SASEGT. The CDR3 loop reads CASPRTSGSYEQYF. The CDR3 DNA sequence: TGTGCCAGCCCCAGGACAAGCGGGTCCTACGAGCAGTACTTC.